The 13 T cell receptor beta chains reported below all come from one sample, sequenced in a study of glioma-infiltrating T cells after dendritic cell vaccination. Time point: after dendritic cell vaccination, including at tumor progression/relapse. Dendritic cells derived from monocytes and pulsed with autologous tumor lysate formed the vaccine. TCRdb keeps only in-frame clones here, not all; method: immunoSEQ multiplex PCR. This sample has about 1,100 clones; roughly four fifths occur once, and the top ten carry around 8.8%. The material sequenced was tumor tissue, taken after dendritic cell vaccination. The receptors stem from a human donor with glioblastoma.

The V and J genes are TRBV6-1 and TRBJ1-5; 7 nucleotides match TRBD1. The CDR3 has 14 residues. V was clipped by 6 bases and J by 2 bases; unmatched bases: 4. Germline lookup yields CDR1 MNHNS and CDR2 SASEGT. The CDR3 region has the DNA TGTGCCAGCAGCCATGGACAGGGCAATCAGCCCCAGCATTTT. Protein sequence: CASSHGQGNQPQHF.

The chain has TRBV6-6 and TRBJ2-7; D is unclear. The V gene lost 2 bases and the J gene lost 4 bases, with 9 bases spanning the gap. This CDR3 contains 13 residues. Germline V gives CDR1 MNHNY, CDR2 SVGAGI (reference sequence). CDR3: CASSYGLQYEQYF. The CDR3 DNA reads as TGTGCCAGCAGTTACGGCCTCCAATACGAGCAGTACTTC.

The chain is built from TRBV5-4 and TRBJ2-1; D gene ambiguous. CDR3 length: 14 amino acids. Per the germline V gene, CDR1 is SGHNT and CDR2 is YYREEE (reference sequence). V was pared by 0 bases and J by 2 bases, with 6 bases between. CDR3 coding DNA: TGTGCCAGCAGCTTGGATCAGGCCTACAATGAGCAGTTCTTC. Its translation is CASSLDQAYNEQFF.

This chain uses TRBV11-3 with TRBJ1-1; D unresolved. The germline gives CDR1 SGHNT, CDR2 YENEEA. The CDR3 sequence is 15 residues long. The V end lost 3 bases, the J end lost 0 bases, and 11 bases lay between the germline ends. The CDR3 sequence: CASSFGQTMNTEAFF. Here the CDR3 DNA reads TGTGCCAGCAGCTTTGGGCAGACAATGAACACTGAAGCTTTCTTT.

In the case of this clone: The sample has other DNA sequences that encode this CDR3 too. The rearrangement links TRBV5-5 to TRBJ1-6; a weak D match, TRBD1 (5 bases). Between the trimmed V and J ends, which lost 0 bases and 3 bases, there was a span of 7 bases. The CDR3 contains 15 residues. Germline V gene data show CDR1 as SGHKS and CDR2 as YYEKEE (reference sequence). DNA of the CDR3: TGTGCCAGCAGCTTGGGACAGAACTATAATTCACCCCTCCACTTT. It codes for CASSLGQNYNSPLHF.

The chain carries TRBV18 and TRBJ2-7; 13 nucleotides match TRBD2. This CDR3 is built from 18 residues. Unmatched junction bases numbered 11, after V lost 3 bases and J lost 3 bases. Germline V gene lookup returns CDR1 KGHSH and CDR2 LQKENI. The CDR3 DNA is TGTGCCAGCTCACCGACTAGCGGGGGGCTCGCTCCAAACTACGAGCAGTACTTC. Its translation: CASSPTSGGLAPNYEQYF. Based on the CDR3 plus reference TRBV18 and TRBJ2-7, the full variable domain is NAGVMQNPRHLVRRRGQEARLRCSPMKGHSHVYWYRQLPEEGLKFMVYLQKENIIDESGMPKERFSAEFPKEGPSILRIQQVVRGDSAAYFCASSPTSGGLAPNYEQYFGPGTRLTVT.

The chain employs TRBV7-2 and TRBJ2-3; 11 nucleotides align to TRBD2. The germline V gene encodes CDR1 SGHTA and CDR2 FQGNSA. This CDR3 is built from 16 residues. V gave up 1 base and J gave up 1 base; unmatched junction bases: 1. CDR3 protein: CASSLVAGGRTDTQYF. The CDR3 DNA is TGTGCCAGCAGCTTAGTAGCGGGGGGGCGCACAGATACGCAGTATTTT.

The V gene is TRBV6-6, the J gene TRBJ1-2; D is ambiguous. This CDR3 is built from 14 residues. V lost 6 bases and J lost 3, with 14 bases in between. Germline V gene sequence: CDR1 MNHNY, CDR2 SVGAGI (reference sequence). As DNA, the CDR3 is TGTGCCAGCAGCACCCGACAAAGCCACTATGGCTACACCTTC. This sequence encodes CASSTRQSHYGYTF.

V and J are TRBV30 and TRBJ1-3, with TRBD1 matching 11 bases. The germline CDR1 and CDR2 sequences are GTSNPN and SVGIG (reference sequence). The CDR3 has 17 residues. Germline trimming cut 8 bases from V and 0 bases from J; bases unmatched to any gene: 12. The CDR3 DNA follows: TGTGCCCGGCACCGGGGGACAGGGGGAGACTCTGGAAACACCATATATTTT. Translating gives CARHRGTGGDSGNTIYF.

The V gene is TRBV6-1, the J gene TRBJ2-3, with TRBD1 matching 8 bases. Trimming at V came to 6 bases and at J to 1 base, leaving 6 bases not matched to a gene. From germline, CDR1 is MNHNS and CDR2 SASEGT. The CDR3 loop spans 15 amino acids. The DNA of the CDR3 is TGTGCCAGCAGGCCAGGGGGCGACGGCACAGATACGCAGTATTTT. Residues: CASRPGGDGTDTQYF.

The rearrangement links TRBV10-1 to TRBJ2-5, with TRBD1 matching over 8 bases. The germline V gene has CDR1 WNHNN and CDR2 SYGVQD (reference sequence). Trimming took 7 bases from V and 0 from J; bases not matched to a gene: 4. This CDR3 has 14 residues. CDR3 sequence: CASNRTGHQETQYF. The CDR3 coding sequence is TGCGCCAGCAATCGGACAGGGCACCAAGAGACCCAGTACTTC.

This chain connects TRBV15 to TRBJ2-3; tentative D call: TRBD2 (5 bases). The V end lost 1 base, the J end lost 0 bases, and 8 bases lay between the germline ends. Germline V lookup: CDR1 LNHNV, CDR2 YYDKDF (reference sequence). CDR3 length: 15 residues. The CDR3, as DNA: TGTGCCACCAGCAGAGCGGGGTTAAGCACAGATACGCAGTATTTT. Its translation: CATSRAGLSTDTQYF.

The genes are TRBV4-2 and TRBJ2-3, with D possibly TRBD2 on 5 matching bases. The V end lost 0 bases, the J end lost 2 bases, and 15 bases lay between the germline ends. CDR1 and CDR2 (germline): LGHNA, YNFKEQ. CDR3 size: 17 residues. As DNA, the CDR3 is TGTGCCAGCAGCCAAGATCGGCCAAGCGGTTACACAGATACGCAGTATTTT. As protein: CASSQDRPSGYTDTQYF.